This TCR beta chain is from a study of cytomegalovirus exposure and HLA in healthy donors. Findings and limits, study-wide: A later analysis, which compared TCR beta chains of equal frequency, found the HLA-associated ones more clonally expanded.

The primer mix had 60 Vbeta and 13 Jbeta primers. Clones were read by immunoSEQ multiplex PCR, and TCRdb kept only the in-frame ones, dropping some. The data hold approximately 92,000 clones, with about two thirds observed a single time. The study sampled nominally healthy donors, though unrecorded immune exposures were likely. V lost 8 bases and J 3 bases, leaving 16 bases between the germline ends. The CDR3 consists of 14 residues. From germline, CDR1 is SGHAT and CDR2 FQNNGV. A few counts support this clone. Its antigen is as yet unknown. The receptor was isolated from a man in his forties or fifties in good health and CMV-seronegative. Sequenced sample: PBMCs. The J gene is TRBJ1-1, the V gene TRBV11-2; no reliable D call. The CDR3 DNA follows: TGTGCCAGCCGCACCAGTTATCGGGACACTGAAGCTTTCTTT. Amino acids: CASRTSYRDTEAFF.